Listed below are T cell receptor beta chains from one sample, sequenced in a study of early T cells in non-severe SARS-CoV-2 infection. Each CDR3 protein gets one entry after TCRdb re-called the 5' RACE reads with MiXCR. The sample holds 90,000 or so distinct CDR3 sequences, under 15% seen once. Sequenced material: whole blood. These receptors were collected from an adult who was a healthcare worker with PCR-confirmed SARS-CoV-2 infection or an uninfected control (not recorded which). The CDR3 runs from the conserved cysteine through the conserved F or W. A D gene is named only where the DNA matches it firmly. Part of the rows lack a size; the others show once, few, many or a class for expanded clones.

J gene	V gene	D gene	CDR3 length	clone size	CDR3 DNA	CDR3 protein
TRBJ2-7	TRBV6-2/TRBV6-3	-	14	many	TGTGCCAGCAGCCCCGGGGCTAGCGTCTACGAGCAGTACTTC	CASSPGASVYEQYF
TRBJ1-5	TRBV28	-	15	-	TGTGCCAGCAGTTTATTAGGGGGATCTAATCAGCCCCAGCATTTT	CASSLLGGSNQPQHF
TRBJ2-5	TRBV11-2	-	15	-	TGTGCCAGCAGCTTTGGCTGGGTTTCGCAAGAGACCCAGTACTTC	CASSFGWVSQETQYF
TRBJ2-7	TRBV24-1	-	12	few	TGTGCCACCAGTGCGACCGGATACGAGCAGTACTTC	CATSATGYEQYF
TRBJ2-7	TRBV27	TRBD1	15	many	TGTGCCAGCAGTCTATCCAGGGGGATATCCTACGAGCAGTACTTC	CASSLSRGISYEQYF
TRBJ1-6	TRBV14	-	15	many	TGTGCCAGCAGCCAACAGGGACTGACTTCCTCACCCCTCCACTTT	CASSQQGLTSSPLHF
TRBJ2-4	TRBV29-1	TRBD2	13	-	TGCAGCGTCGTTCTAGCGGGAGTGAGCATTCAGTACTTC	CSVVLAGVSIQYF
TRBJ1-2	TRBV29-1	-	12	-	TGCAGCGTGTGGCAGGGAGCCTATGGCTACACCTTC	CSVWQGAYGYTF
TRBJ1-4	TRBV28	-	14	few	TGTGCTAGCAGAGCTCCAGGGATTATTGAAAAACTGTTTTTT	CASRAPGIIEKLFF
TRBJ2-5	TRBV20-1	-	12	few	TGCAGTGCCCGGGTTTTCCAAGAGACCCAGTACTTC	CSARVFQETQYF
TRBJ2-1	TRBV6-5	TRBD1	19	few	TGTGCCAGCAGCCCGACGGACAGGGGGCTACTCTTCAGGGCCAATGAGCAGTTCTTC	CASSPTDRGLLFRANEQFF
TRBJ1-2	TRBV4-1	-	13	-	TGCGCCAGCAGCCAAGTAATCTCCCGCGGCTACACCTTC	CASSQVISRGYTF
TRBJ2-1	TRBV12-3/TRBV12-4	-	14	few	TGTGCCAGCTTAGACTACAACTCCTACAATGAGCAGTTCTTC	CASLDYNSYNEQFF
TRBJ2-2	TRBV30	-	13	-	TGTGCCTGGAGTGCCGTTCTCACCGGGGAGCTGTTTTTT	CAWSAVLTGELFF
TRBJ2-1	TRBV4-1	-	16	-	TGCGCCAGCAGCCAAGAGCCGGCGGGTGCATACAATGAGCAGTTCTTC	CASSQEPAGAYNEQFF
TRBJ2-7	TRBV28	TRBD1	14	few	TGTGCCAGCAGTCCGGGACAGGGGATCTACGAGCAGTACTTC	CASSPGQGIYEQYF
TRBJ1-1	TRBV12-3/TRBV12-4	-	14	few	TGTGCCAGCAGTTTTGGGTTGAGGAACACTGAAGCTTTCTTT	CASSFGLRNTEAFF
TRBJ2-7	TRBV28	-	13	few	TGTGCCAGCAGTTTACCGGATACCTACGAGCAGTACTTC	CASSLPDTYEQYF
TRBJ2-1	TRBV20-1	TRBD2	14	-	TGCAGTGCTAGAGCGACTAGCGGGAGCCATGAGCAGTTCTTC	CSARATSGSHEQFF
TRBJ2-2	TRBV7-6	-	13	many	TGTGCCAGCAGCTTAGTGGGGGCCGGGGAGCTGTTTTTT	CASSLVGAGELFF
TRBJ2-1	TRBV6-5	-	17	few	TGTGCCAGCAGTTACGGCCGAGGTAGGAGCTCCTACAATGAGCAGTTCTTC	CASSYGRGRSSYNEQFF
TRBJ2-3	TRBV6-2/TRBV6-3	-	13	-	TGTGCCAGCAGCGCCTCCGGTGCCGGTAGGCAGTATTTT	CASSASGAGRQYF
TRBJ1-5	TRBV6-1	-	12	many	TGTGCCAGCAGTGAAGCGCTTCAGCCCCAGCATTTT	CASSEALQPQHF
TRBJ2-7	TRBV3-1	-	14	few	TGTGCCAGCAGCCAGGGTTTAGGTGGTCCCGAGCAGTACTTC	CASSQGLGGPEQYF
TRBJ2-7	TRBV30	-	15	many	TGTGCCTGGACCTGGGGGGTCCGAAGCTCCTACGAGCAGTACTTC	CAWTWGVRSSYEQYF
TRBJ1-4	TRBV7-9	-	14	-	TGTGCCAGCAGCTTCGCGGAGATTAATGAAAAACTGTTTTTT	CASSFAEINEKLFF
TRBJ2-2	TRBV3-1	TRBD2	14	-	TGTGCCAGCAGCCAGGGACTAACCTCCGGGGAGCTGTTTTTT	CASSQGLTSGELFF
TRBJ2-1	TRBV11-2	-	14	many	TGTGCCAGCAGCTTAGGGGACGTACTCCGAGAGCAGTTCTTC	CASSLGDVLREQFF
TRBJ2-2	TRBV10-3	TRBD2	16	-	TGTGCCATCAGAGCTAGCGGGAGGGCCGACACCGGGGAGCTGTTTTTT	CAIRASGRADTGELFF
TRBJ2-3	TRBV20-1	-	14	-	TGCAGTGCCAAGGACTGGCGGGGCACAGATACGCAGTATTTT	CSAKDWRGTDTQYF
TRBJ1-6	TRBV28	-	16	few	TGTGCCAGCCTCCCCTACCCGGGTGGCTCTAATTCACCCCTCCACTTT	CASLPYPGGSNSPLHF
TRBJ2-7	TRBV20-1	-	13	-	TGCAGTGCTAGAGATCTTAAAGGGTACGAGCAGTACTTC	CSARDLKGYEQYF
TRBJ2-7	TRBV28	TRBD1	15	few	TGTGCCAGCAAGGGGACAGGGCATTTCTCCTACGAGCAGTACTTC	CASKGTGHFSYEQYF
TRBJ2-1	TRBV30	TRBD1	13	few	TGTGCCTGGAACCAACAGGGGACCAATGAGCAGTTCTTC	CAWNQQGTNEQFF
TRBJ2-2	TRBV24-1	-	18	many	TGTGCCACCAGTGATTTGGCGGGTACAGGGTATGGCACCGGGGAGCTGTTTTTT	CATSDLAGTGYGTGELFF
TRBJ2-1	TRBV7-6	TRBD2	15	many	TGTGCCAGCAGCCCTGCTAGCGGGAGTCGAACTGAGCAGTTCTTC	CASSPASGSRTEQFF
TRBJ2-3	TRBV20-1	-	13	-	TGCAGTGCTAGAAAGTCCGTTTGGTGGACGCAGTATTTT	CSARKSVWWTQYF
TRBJ2-1	TRBV28	-	14	-	TGTGCCAGCAGTTTAGGAGACTCGAGGGTCAAGCAGTTCTTC	CASSLGDSRVKQFF
TRBJ2-1	TRBV7-2	TRBD2	14	few	TGTGCCAGCAGCCAGGGACTAGCGGGATCGAGGCAGTTCTTC	CASSQGLAGSRQFF
TRBJ2-7	TRBV6-5	-	13	-	TGTGCCAGCAGTTCGGGGACCGGGAACGAGCAGTACTTC	CASSSGTGNEQYF
TRBJ2-5	TRBV4-1	TRBD2	16	few	TGCGCCAGCAGCCAAGTGTTGATTGCGGGAGAGGAGACCCAGTACTTC	CASSQVLIAGEETQYF
TRBJ2-7	TRBV28	-	11	many	TGTGCCAGCAGTTCCTCCTCACACTGGTACTTC	CASSSSSHWYF
TRBJ1-4	TRBV12-3/TRBV12-4	-	12	few	TGTGCCAGCAGTGCCAGGGTTGAAAAACTGTTTTTT	CASSARVEKLFF
TRBJ2-3	TRBV20-1	-	14	many	TGCAGTGCTAGAGATCAAGCGGTCACAGATACGCAGTATTTT	CSARDQAVTDTQYF
TRBJ2-1	TRBV7-2	TRBD2	18	-	TGTGCCAGCAGCTTGCGGGGAGGGCCATTCAGCTCCTACAATGAGCAGTTCTTC	CASSLRGGPFSSYNEQFF
TRBJ2-5	TRBV12-3/TRBV12-4	-	11	few	TGTGCCAGCAGTTCCTCCACGCCCCAGTACTTC	CASSSSTPQYF
TRBJ2-1	TRBV4-1	TRBD2	14	many	TGCGCCAGCAGAGGACTAGCGGATAACAATGAGCAGTTCTTC	CASRGLADNNEQFF
TRBJ2-3	TRBV29-1	-	11	few	TGCAGCGATACCAGGGCGGATACGCAGTATTTT	CSDTRADTQYF
TRBJ2-3	TRBV19	-	12	-	TGTGCCAGTAGTATTCGCGCAGATACGCAGTATTTT	CASSIRADTQYF
TRBJ2-1	TRBV11-2	TRBD2	15	-	TGTGCCAGCAAGCCGGTACTAGCGGGAGACAATGAGCAGTTCTTC	CASKPVLAGDNEQFF
TRBJ2-5	TRBV9	-	15	many	TGTGCCAGCAGCGTGGATCAGGGGTTCCAAGAGACCCAGTACTTC	CASSVDQGFQETQYF
TRBJ2-3	TRBV10-3	TRBD2	15	many	TGTGCCACCGGCCCCGGACTAGCGGGAGGAGATACGCAGTATTTT	CATGPGLAGGDTQYF
TRBJ2-7	TRBV15	TRBD2	15	-	TGTGCCACCAGCAGAGAAACTAGCGGGAGGGCCGCGCAGTACTTC	CATSRETSGRAAQYF
TRBJ1-2	TRBV11-2	-	13	-	TGTGCCAGCAGCTTAGATATGGGTCGAGGCTACACCTTC	CASSLDMGRGYTF
TRBJ2-6	TRBV12-3/TRBV12-4	TRBD1	17	few	TGTGCCAGCGGATCCGGGACAGGATTAACTGGGGCCAACGTCCTGACTTTC	CASGSGTGLTGANVLTF
TRBJ2-1	TRBV20-1	-	14	-	TGCAGTGCTAGTGACCGGACTACAGACAATGAGCAGTTCTTC	CSASDRTTDNEQFF
TRBJ2-7	TRBV5-1	TRBD1	14	few	TGCGCCAGCAGCTCCGGACAGGGAAACTACGAGCAGTACTTC	CASSSGQGNYEQYF